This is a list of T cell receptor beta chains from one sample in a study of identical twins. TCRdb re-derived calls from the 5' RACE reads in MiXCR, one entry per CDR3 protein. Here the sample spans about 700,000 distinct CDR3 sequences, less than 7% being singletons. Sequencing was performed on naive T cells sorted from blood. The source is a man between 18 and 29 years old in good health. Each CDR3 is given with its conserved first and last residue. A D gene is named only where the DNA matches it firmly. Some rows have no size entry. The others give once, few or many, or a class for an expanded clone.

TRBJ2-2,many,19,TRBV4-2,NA,CASSQVGGGAGPNTGELFF,TGTGCCAGCAGCCAAGTAGGAGGTGGGGCGGGACCGAACACCGGGGAGCTGTTTTTT
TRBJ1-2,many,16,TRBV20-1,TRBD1,CSARDPSTGLGYGYTF,TGCAGTGCTAGAGATCCTTCGACAGGGTTAGGCTATGGCTACACCTTC
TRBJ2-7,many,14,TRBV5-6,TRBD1,CASSYGTGNDEQYF,TGTGCCAGCAGCTACGGGACAGGGAACGACGAGCAGTACTTC
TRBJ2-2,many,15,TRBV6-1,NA,CATKVGWSHTGELFF,TGTGCCACCAAAGTGGGGTGGAGTCACACCGGGGAGCTGTTTTTT
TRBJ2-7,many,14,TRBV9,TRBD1,CASSGTQGSNEQYF,TGTGCCAGCAGCGGGACACAGGGGAGCAACGAGCAGTACTTC
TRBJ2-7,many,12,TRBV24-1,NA,CATSDSWSEQYF,TGTGCCACCAGTGATTCGTGGTCCGAGCAGTACTTC
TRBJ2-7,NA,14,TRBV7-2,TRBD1,CASSPLDRTYEQYF,TGTGCCAGCAGCCCATTGGACAGGACGTACGAGCAGTACTTC
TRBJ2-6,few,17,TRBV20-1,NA,CSARPLSGFSGANVLTF,TGCAGTGCTAGACCCTTGAGCGGCTTCTCTGGGGCCAACGTCCTGACTTTC
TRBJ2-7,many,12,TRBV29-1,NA,CSVEDLPYEQYF,TGCAGCGTTGAAGATCTCCCTTACGAGCAGTACTTC
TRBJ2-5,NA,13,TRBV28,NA,CASRWGPQETQYF,TGTGCCAGCAGATGGGGACCCCAAGAGACCCAGTACTTC
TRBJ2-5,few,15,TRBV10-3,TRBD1,CAISESTGLGETQYF,TGTGCCATCAGTGAGTCGACAGGGTTAGGGGAGACCCAGTACTTC
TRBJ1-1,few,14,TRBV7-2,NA,CASSLVAVNTEAFF,TGTGCCAGCAGCTTAGTGGCGGTGAACACTGAAGCTTTCTTT
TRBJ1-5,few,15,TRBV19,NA,CASTPTGRGNQPQHF,TGTGCCAGTACCCCTACCGGGAGGGGCAATCAGCCCCAGCATTTT
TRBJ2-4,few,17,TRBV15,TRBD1,CATSGLDRGLAKNIQYF,TGTGCCACCAGCGGCCTAGACAGGGGACTAGCCAAAAACATTCAGTACTTC
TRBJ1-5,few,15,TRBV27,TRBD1,CASSLTGGIHQPQHF,TGTGCCAGCAGTTTAACAGGGGGCATTCATCAGCCCCAGCATTTT
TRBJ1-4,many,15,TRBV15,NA,CATSSPGTLNEKLFF,TGTGCCACCAGCAGTCCTGGGACATTAAATGAAAAACTGTTTTTT
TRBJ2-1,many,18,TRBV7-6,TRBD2,CASSFDPGLAGGYNEQFF,TGTGCCAGCAGCTTCGACCCGGGACTAGCGGGAGGCTACAATGAGCAGTTCTTC
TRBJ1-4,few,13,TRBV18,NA,CASSPRATEKLFF,TGTGCCAGCTCACCACGGGCGACCGAAAAACTGTTTTTT
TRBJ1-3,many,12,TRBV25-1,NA,CASSPKGNTIYF,TGTGCCAGCAGCCCCAAGGGGAACACCATATATTTT
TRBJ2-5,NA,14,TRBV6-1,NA,CASSQNRAQETQYF,TGTGCCAGCAGTCAAAACAGGGCCCAAGAGACCCAGTACTTC
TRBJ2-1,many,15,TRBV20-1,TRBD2,CSAPPRLAGGDEQFF,TGCAGTGCTCCCCCCAGACTAGCGGGAGGGGATGAGCAGTTCTTC
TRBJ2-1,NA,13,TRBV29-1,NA,CSVEGGGFNEQFF,TGCAGCGTTGAAGGGGGCGGATTCAATGAGCAGTTCTTC
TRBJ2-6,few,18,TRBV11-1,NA,CASSRRVGRQSGANVLTF,TGTGCCAGCAGCCGACGTGTGGGCAGACAGTCTGGGGCCAACGTCCTGACTTTC
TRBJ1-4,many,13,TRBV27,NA,CASSSESNEKLFF,TGTGCCAGCAGTTCTGAAAGTAATGAAAAACTGTTTTTT
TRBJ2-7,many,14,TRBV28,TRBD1,CASSLWAGGEEQYF,TGTGCCAGCAGTTTATGGGCAGGGGGAGAGGAGCAGTACTTC
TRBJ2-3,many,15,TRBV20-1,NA,CSARHRVISTDTQYF,TGCAGTGCTAGGCACAGGGTTATAAGCACAGATACGCAGTATTTT
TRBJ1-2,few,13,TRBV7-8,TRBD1,CASSLDTGGGYTF,TGTGCCAGCAGCTTAGATACAGGGGGCGGCTACACCTTC
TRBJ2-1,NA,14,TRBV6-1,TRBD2,CASRPAGAWNEQFF,TGTGCCAGCAGACCAGCGGGAGCCTGGAATGAGCAGTTCTTC
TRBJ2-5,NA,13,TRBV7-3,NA,CASSSGSGETQYF,TGTGCCAGCAGCTCCGGTTCTGGAGAGACCCAGTACTTC
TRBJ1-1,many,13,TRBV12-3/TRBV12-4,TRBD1,CASLPSDRGKAFF,TGTGCCAGCCTCCCCTCAGACAGGGGAAAAGCTTTCTTT
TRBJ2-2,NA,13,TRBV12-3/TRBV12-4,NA,CASGVMAPGELFF,TGTGCCAGCGGCGTCATGGCGCCCGGGGAGCTGTTTTTT
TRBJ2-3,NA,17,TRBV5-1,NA,CASSRGTGSTSTDTQYF,TGCGCCAGCAGCCGAGGGACGGGTTCAACTAGCACAGATACGCAGTATTTT
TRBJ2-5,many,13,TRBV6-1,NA,CASRSGVQETQYF,TGTGCCAGCAGGTCTGGCGTACAAGAGACCCAGTACTTC
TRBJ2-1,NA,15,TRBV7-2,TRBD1,CASSYRRQGRHEQFF,TGTGCCAGCAGCTACAGACGACAGGGACGGCATGAGCAGTTCTTC
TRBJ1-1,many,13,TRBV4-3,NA,CASSQDLDAEAFF,TGCGCCAGCAGCCAAGATTTGGACGCTGAAGCTTTCTTT
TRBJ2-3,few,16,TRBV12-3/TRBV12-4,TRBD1,CASSLNKGRGTDTQYF,TGTGCCAGCAGTCTTAACAAAGGCAGGGGGACAGATACGCAGTATTTT